This T cell receptor beta chain was profiled in a study of T cell repertoires in cytomegalovirus infection. The study's findings and limits: What dominated the ex vivo response were HLA-C-restricted CMV-specific TCR beta clonotypes.

The germline V and J ends were trimmed by 2 bases and 5 bases, with 16 bases remaining between them. This CDR3 has 15 residues. Germline values: CDR1 MNHEY, CDR2 SMNVEV (reference sequence). TCRdb reanalysed the reads using MiXCR and keeps one entry per CDR3 protein. The profile shows some 150,000 distinct CDR3 sequences, 20% to 25% of them singletons. Turning to this clonotype: What it binds is unknown. One base away lies a much larger clone, so this may be a sequencing read error.

The material sequenced was PBMCs. The V call is TRBV27, the J call TRBJ2-7; D is uncertain. The sequence was obtained from a human donor in good health (CMV status not recorded). Some clones in this sample may be carry-over from other donors' samples. The CDR3 DNA sequence: TGTGCCAGCAGTTTAGCGAGAACTCGTTTCGACGAGCAGTACTTC. It codes for CASSLARTRFDEQYF.